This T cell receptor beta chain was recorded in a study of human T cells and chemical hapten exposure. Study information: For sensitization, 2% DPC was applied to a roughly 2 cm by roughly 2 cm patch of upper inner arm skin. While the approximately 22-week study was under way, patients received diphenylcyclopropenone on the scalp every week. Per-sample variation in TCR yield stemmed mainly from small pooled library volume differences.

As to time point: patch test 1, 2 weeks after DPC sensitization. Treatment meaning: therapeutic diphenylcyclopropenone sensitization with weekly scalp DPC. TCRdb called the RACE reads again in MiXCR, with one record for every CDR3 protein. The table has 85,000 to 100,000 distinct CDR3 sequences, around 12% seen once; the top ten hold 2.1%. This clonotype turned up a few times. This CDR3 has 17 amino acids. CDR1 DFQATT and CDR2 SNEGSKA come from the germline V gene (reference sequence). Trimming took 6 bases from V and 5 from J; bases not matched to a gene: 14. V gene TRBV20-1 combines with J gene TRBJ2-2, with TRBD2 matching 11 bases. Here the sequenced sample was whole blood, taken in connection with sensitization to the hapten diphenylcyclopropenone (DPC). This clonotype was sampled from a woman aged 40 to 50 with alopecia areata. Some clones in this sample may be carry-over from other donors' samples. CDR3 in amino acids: CSATLRLAGSRTGELFF. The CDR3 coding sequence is TGCAGTGCCACCTTAAGACTAGCGGGAAGTCGAACCGGGGAGCTGTTTTTT.